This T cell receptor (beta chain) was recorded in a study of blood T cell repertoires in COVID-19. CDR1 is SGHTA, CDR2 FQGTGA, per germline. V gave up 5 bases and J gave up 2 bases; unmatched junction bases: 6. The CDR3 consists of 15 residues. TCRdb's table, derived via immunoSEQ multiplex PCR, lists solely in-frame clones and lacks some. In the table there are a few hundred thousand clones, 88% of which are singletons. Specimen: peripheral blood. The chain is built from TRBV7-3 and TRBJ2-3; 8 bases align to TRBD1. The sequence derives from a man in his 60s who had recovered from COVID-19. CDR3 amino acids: CASSVRGHVTDTQYF. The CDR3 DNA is TGTGCCAGCAGCGTCAGGGGGCACGTCACAGATACGCAGTATTTT.